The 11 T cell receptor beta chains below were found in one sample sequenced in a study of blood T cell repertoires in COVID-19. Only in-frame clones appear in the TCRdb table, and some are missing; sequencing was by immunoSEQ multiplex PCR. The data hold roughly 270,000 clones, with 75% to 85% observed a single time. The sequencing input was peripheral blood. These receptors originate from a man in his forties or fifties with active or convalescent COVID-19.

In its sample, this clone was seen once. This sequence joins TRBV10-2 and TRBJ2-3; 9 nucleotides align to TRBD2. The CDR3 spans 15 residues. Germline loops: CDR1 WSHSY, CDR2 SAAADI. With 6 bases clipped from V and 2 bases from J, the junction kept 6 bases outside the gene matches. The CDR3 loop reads CASSWTSAYTDTQYF. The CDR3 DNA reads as TGCGCCAGCAGCTGGACTAGCGCTTACACAGATACGCAGTATTTT.

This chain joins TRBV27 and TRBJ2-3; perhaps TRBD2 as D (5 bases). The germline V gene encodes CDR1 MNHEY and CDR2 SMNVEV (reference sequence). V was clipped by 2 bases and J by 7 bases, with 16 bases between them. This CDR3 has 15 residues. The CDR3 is CASSLASSAPHTQYF. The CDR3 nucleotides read TGTGCCAGCAGTTTAGCTAGCTCAGCTCCCCATACGCAGTATTTT.

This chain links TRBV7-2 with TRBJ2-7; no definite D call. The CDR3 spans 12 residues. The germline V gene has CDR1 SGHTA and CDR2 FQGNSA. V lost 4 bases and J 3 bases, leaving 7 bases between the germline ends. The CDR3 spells CASSSSSYEQYF. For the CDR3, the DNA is TGTGCCAGCAGCTCCTCCAGCTACGAGCAGTACTTC.

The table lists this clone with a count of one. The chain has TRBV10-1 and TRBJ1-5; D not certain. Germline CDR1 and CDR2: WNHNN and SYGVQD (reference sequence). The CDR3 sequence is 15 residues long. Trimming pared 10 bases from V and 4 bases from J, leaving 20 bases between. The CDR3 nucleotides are TGCGCCACTGTCCCGACACCACGCCCGAATCAGCCCCAGCATTTT. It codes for CATVPTPRPNQPQHF.

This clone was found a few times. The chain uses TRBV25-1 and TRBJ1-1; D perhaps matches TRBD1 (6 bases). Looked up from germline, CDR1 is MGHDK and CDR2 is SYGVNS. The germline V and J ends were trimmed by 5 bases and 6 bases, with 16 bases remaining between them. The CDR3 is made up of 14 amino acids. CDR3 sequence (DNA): TGTGCCAGCAGTTCCCGGACAGCCGACGCTGAAGCTTTCTTT. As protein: CASSSRTADAEAFF.

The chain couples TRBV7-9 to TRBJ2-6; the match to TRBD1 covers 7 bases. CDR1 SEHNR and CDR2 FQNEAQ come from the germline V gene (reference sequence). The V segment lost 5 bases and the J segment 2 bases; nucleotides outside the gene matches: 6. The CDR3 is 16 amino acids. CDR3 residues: CASSPRGQAGANVLTF. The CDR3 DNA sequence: TGTGCCAGCAGCCCAAGGGGGCAGGCTGGGGCCAACGTCCTGACTTTC.

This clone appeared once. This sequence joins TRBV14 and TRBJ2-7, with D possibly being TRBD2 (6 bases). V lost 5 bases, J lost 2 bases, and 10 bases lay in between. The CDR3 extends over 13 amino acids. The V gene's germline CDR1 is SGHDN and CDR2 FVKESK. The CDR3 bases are TGTGCCAGCAGCGGGGGGTCCACCTACGAGCAGTACTTC. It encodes CASSGGSTYEQYF. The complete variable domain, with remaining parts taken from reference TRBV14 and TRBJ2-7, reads EAGVTQFPSHSVIEKGQTVTLRCDPISGHDNLYWYRRVMGKEIKFLLHFVKESKQDESGMPNNRFLAERTGGTYSTLKVQPAELEDSGVYFCASSGGSTYEQYFGPGTRLTVT.

CDR3 region: CSVNVGTGAYGYTF. The CDR3 coding sequence is TGCAGCGTGAACGTAGGGACAGGGGCCTATGGCTACACCTTC. V usage is TRBV29-1 and J usage is TRBJ1-2, with 10 bases fitting TRBD1. V gave up 6 bases and J gave up 4 bases; unmatched junction bases: 8. The CDR3 spans 14 residues. Germline-derived CDR1 and CDR2 are SQVTM and ANQGSEA.

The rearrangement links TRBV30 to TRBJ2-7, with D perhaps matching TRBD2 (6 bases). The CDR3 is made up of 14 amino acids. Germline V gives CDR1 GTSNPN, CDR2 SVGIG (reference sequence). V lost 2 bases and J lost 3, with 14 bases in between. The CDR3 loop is CAWSPLVGLYEQYF. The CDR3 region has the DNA TGTGCCTGGAGTCCCCTAGTGGGACTCTACGAGCAGTACTTC.

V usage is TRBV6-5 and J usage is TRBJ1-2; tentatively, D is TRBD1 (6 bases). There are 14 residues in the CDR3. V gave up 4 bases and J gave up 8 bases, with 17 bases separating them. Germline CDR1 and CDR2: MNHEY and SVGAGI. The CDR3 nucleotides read TGTGCCAGCAGTTCCAGCCGGGGGGCGAGAGGCTACACCTTC. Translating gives CASSSSRGARGYTF.

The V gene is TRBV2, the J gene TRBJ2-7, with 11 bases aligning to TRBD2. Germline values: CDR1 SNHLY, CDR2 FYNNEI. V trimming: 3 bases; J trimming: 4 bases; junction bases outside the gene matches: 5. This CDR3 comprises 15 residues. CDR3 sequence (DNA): TGTGCCAGCAGTGATTATGGGACTAGCGGATACGAGCAGTACTTC. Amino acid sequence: CASSDYGTSGYEQYF.